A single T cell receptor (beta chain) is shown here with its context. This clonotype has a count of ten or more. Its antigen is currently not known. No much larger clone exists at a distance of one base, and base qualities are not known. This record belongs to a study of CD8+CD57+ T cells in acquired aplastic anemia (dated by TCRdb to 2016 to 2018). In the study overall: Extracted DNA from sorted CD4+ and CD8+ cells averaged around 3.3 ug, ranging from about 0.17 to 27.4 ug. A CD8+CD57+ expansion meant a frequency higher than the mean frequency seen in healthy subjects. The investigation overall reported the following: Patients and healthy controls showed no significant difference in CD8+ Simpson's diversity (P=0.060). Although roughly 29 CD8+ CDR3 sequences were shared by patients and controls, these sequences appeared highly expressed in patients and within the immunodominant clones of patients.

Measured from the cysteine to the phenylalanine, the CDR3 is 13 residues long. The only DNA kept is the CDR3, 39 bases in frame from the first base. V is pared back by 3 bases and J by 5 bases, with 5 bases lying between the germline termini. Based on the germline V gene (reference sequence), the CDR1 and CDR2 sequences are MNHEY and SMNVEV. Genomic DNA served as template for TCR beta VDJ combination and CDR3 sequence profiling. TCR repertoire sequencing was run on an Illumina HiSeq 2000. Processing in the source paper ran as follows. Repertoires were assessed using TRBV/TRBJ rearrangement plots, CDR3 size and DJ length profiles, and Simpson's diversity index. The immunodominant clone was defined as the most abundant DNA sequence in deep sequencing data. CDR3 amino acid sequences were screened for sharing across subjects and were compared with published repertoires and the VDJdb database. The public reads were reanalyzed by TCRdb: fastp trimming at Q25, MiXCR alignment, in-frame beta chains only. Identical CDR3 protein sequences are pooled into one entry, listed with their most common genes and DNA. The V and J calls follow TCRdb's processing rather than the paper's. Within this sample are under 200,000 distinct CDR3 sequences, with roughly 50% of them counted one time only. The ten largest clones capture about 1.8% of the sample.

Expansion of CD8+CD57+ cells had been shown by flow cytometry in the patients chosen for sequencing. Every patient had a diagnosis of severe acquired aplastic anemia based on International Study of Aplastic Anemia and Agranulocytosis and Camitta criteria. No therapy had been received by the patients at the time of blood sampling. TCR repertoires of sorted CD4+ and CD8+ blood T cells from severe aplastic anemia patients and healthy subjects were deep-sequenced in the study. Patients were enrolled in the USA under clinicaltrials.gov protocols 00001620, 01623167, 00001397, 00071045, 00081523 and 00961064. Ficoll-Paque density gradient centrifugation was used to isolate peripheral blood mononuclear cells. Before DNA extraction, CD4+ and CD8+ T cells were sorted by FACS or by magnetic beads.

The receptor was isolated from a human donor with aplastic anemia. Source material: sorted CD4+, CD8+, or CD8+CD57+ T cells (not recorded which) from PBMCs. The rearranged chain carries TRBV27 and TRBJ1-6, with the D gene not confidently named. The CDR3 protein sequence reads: CASSFGHNSPLHF. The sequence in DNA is TGTGCCAGCAGTTTCGGCCATAATTCACCCCTCCACTTT.